A selection of T cell receptor beta chains follows, all from one sample in a study of human T cells and chemical hapten exposure. TCRdb redid the calling of the RACE reads with MiXCR, one entry per CDR3 protein. The sample yields fewer than 70,000 distinct CDR3 sequences, 10% to 11% seen once. Sequenced here: whole blood, sampled in connection with sensitization to the hapten diphenylcyclopropenone (DPC). The receptors here all came from a woman in her 50s with alopecia areata. Some clones in this sample may be carry-over from other donors' samples. Both conserved end residues are part of each CDR3. Fields, in order: D gene, J gene, V gene, CDR3 protein. The D gene is left open where the match is weak.

>-|TRBJ2-2|TRBV28
CASRMGGFTGELFF
>TRBD1|TRBJ2-3|TRBV29-1
CSVGYRGRTDTQYF
>-|TRBJ1-2|TRBV6-5
CASRPPTGPVGYTF
>TRBD1|TRBJ1-5|TRBV29-1
CSVAGQGGNQPQHF
>TRBD2|TRBJ2-4|TRBV20-1
CSARDHLSGGKKNIQYF
>-|TRBJ1-5|TRBV7-2
CASSLRSGGNQPQHF
>TRBD2|TRBJ2-7|TRBV27
CASSEGLAGGRASYEQYF
>-|TRBJ1-3|TRBV6-5
CASSRSSSGNTIYF
>TRBD2|TRBJ2-7|TRBV20-1
CSARIHSTAGGEQYF
>-|TRBJ1-6|TRBV2
CASSVTSGSPLHF
>-|TRBJ2-6|TRBV6-6
CASSYWAGISGANVLTF
>-|TRBJ2-7|TRBV12-3/TRBV12-4
CASSFSGRRYEQYF
>-|TRBJ2-1|TRBV7-2
CASSSTGGNEQFF
>-|TRBJ2-1|TRBV2
CASRYRSYNEQFF
>-|TRBJ2-5|TRBV9
CASSQSQETQYF
>-|TRBJ2-2|TRBV21-1
CASSKGSGELFF
>-|TRBJ2-3|TRBV7-7
CASSLDRTANTQYF
>-|TRBJ1-5|TRBV2
CASERTGGGQPQHF
>-|TRBJ1-1|TRBV30
CAWSYRPNTEAFF
>TRBD1|TRBJ1-2|TRBV6-2/TRBV6-3
CASSTPDRGYGYTF
>TRBD1|TRBJ2-1|TRBV7-2
CASKSTGTGNNEQFF
>-|TRBJ2-5|TRBV7-8
CASSFGAMETQYF
>-|TRBJ1-1|TRBV28
CASRTGFGTEAFF
>TRBD1|TRBJ1-5|TRBV12-3/TRBV12-4
CASIQGGNQPQHF
>-|TRBJ2-3|TRBV19
CASSMKQGGADTQYF
>-|TRBJ2-4|TRBV12-3/TRBV12-4
CASSSLLAPLNIQYF
>-|TRBJ2-3|TRBV27
CASSTIVTDTQYF
>TRBD2|TRBJ2-3|TRBV6-2/TRBV6-3
CASSWTSGGNSTDTQYF
>-|TRBJ2-7|TRBV7-9
CASSLDPGAAYEQYF
>-|TRBJ2-1|TRBV20-1
CSATGGRNEQFF
>-|TRBJ1-1|TRBV10-3
CAISESVQGKTTFF
>TRBD2|TRBJ2-5|TRBV7-3
CASSLRGRLAEETQYF
>-|TRBJ2-7|TRBV6-1
CASRHWGGQDYEQYF
>-|TRBJ2-2|TRBV4-2
CASSQAGAGTGELFF
>TRBD2|TRBJ2-3|TRBV2
CASKTSGGTDTQYF
>-|TRBJ2-2|TRBV2
CAIKTEHPGELFF
>TRBD2|TRBJ2-1|TRBV12-3/TRBV12-4
CASSFPLGLAGGGEQFF
>-|TRBJ2-7|TRBV28
CASTSGGAHQKEQYF
>-|TRBJ2-2|TRBV27
CASSFLQLQGGYYTGELFF
>-|TRBJ2-6|TRBV6-2/TRBV6-3
CASSYERAQHRANVLTF
>-|TRBJ2-7|TRBV27
CASSLSGPAYEQYF
>TRBD2|TRBJ2-3|TRBV12-3/TRBV12-4
CASSPWVAGGPQDTQYF
>-|TRBJ1-2|TRBV18
CASSPTGTRANYGYTF
>-|TRBJ1-5|TRBV7-2
CASSYVGSNQPQHF
>-|TRBJ2-5|TRBV2
CASNGLYETQYF
>-|TRBJ1-5|TRBV7-8
CASSSFTGRPQHF
>-|TRBJ2-1|TRBV7-6
CASSLVESGEQFF